Listed here are 21 T cell receptor beta chains from one sample, sequenced in a study of Ad26.COV2.S vaccination and SARS-CoV-2 variants. Clones were sequenced by immunoSEQ multiplex PCR, and TCRdb holds only the in-frame ones, with some missing. The top ten clones hold approximately 1.6% of a sample with about 400,000 clones, roughly 90% of them seen once. Treatment in this sample: some 20 received Ad26.COV2.S at low or high dose, single or two shots; 5 received placebo; per-sample allocation not given. It was on day 63 after the first vaccine or placebo injection that samples were taken. Sequences were derived from peripheral blood, sampled in a trial of Ad26.COV2.S vaccine versus placebo. The receptors originated from a person between 18 and 65 years old who received the Ad26.COV2.S COVID-19 vaccine or a placebo.

The chain joins TRBV7-9 to TRBJ1-2; 10 bases are a match to TRBD1. V lost 5 bases and J lost 4; bases outside the gene matches: 10. The CDR3 loop spans 16 amino acids. Germline CDR1 reads SEHNR; CDR2 reads FQNEAQ (reference sequence). CDR3 amino acids: CASSRNRQGASYGYTF. The CDR3 bases are TGTGCCAGCAGCCGGAACCGACAGGGGGCGAGCTATGGCTACACCTTC.

The rearrangement uses TRBV7-9 and TRBJ1-2; the D gene is possibly TRBD1 (5 bases). The CDR3 consists of 15 residues. Germline V CDR1 and CDR2: SEHNR, FQNEAQ (reference sequence). V lost 3 bases and J lost 4, with 15 bases in between. CDR3 bases: TGTGCCAGCAGCTTCGAGGGGCGGGAGTCCTATGGCTACACCTTC. This sequence encodes CASSFEGRESYGYTF.

The chain carries TRBV7-9 and TRBJ2-5, with no clear D. V lost 4 bases to trimming and J lost 4 bases, with 4 bases between them. CDR3 length: 11 residues. Germline V lookup: CDR1 SEHNR, CDR2 FQNEAQ (reference sequence). CDR3 region: CASSWGETQYF. In DNA, the CDR3 is TGTGCCAGCAGCTGGGGAGAGACCCAGTACTTC. The full variable domain, with the rest looked up from reference TRBV7-9 and TRBJ2-5, is DTGVSQNPRHKITKRGQNVTFRCDPISEHNRLYWYRQTLGQGPEFLTYFQNEAQLEKSRLLSDRFSAERPKGSFSTLEIQRTEQGDSAMYLCASSWGETQYFGPGTRLLVL.

The chain joins TRBV5-1 to TRBJ2-1; a possible D gene is TRBD2 (6 bases). Trimming took off 1 base at V and 8 bases at J, with 10 bases between the two ends. The CDR3 loop spans 13 amino acids. The germline V gene has CDR1 SGHRS and CDR2 YFSETQ. Here the CDR3 DNA reads TGCGCCAGCAGCTTGCGTTCGGGGGATGAGCAGTTCTTC. Encoded protein: CASSLRSGDEQFF.

This rearrangement joins TRBV5-6 to TRBJ2-2, with D possibly matching TRBD2 (7 bases). The length of the CDR3 is 14 residues. Between the trimmed V and J ends, which lost 5 bases and 5 bases, there was a span of 13 bases. The germline gives CDR1 SGHDT, CDR2 YYEEEE. The CDR3 bases are TGTGCCAGCAGTGGGGGGGCCGTGACCGGGGAGCTGTTTTTT. Translating it yields CASSGGAVTGELFF.

This sequence joins TRBV6-2 or TRBV6-3 and TRBJ2-1, with D possibly matching TRBD2 (6 bases). Trimming stripped 2 bases from V and 4 bases from J, with 15 bases between. Looked up from germline, CDR1 is MNHEY and CDR2 is SVGEGT. This CDR3 is built from 16 residues. This chain's CDR3 is CASSYGGAGGYNEQFF. DNA for the CDR3: TGTGCCAGCAGTTACGGGGGAGCCGGGGGTTACAATGAGCAGTTCTTC.

The chain combines TRBV7-9 with TRBJ1-4; 7 positions match TRBD1. After removal of 2 bases from V and 6 bases from J, the junction contained 15 bases not matched to a gene. The CDR3 is 18 residues long. CDR1 and CDR2 (germline): SEHNR, FQNEAQ (reference sequence). The CDR3 DNA sequence: TGTGCCAGCAGCTTATCCCGACAGGGACCTTCTAGTTATGAAAAACTGTTTTTT. This sequence encodes CASSLSRQGPSSYEKLFF.

V gene TRBV6-1 combines with J gene TRBJ2-3; D unresolved. The V end lost 1 base, the J end lost 0 bases, and 5 bases lay between the germline ends. CDR1 and CDR2 from the germline V gene are MNHNS and SASEGT. The CDR3 is 14 amino acids. The CDR3 is CASSEVGSTDTQYF. In DNA form, the CDR3 reads TGTGCCAGCAGTGAAGTCGGAAGCACAGATACGCAGTATTTT.

V usage is TRBV29-1 and J usage is TRBJ1-2; unclear D gene. This CDR3 has 14 residues. Germline-derived CDR1 and CDR2 are SQVTM and ANQGSEA. Deletions cut 4 bases from V and 2 bases from J, with 14 bases between. As DNA, the CDR3 is TGCAGCGTTGTGGGAACACCAGCGAACTATGGCTACACCTTC. Amino acids: CSVVGTPANYGYTF.

The rearrangement links TRBV5-5 to TRBJ1-5, with TRBD1 matching 7 bases. Germline lookup yields CDR1 SGHKS and CDR2 YYEKEE (reference sequence). With V trimmed by 0 bases and J by 11 bases, 8 bases remained unmatched. The CDR3 spans 14 residues. The CDR3 DNA sequence: TGTGCCAGCAGCTTGGATGGCAGGGGGTATTCCCAGCATTTT. Protein product: CASSLDGRGYSQHF.

The J gene is TRBJ2-3, the V gene TRBV7-2; unclear D gene. V was trimmed by 5 bases and J by 4 bases, leaving 13 bases between them. This CDR3 has 14 amino acids. CDR1 and CDR2 from the germline V gene are SGHTA and FQGNSA. The CDR3, as DNA: TGTGCCAGCAGCGCACTAACTATCCCAGATACGCAGTATTTT. This translates into CASSALTIPDTQYF.

The chain joins TRBV19 to TRBJ1-3, with no clear D. The germline V gene encodes CDR1 LNHDA and CDR2 SQIVND (reference sequence). There are 16 residues in the CDR3. V was cut by 3 bases and J by 0 bases, with 12 bases left in between. CDR3 sequence reads: CASSISRTYSGNTIYF. CDR3 nucleotides: TGTGCCAGTAGTATTTCAAGGACCTACTCTGGAAACACCATATATTTT.

The chain uses TRBV5-6 and TRBJ2-3; D is ambiguous. V was cut by 5 bases and J by 3 bases, with 28 bases left in between. Looked up from germline, CDR1 is SGHDT and CDR2 is YYEEEE. CDR3 length: 19 amino acids. CDR3: CASSAFSSWKRIATDTQYF. The CDR3 DNA is TGTGCCAGCAGTGCATTCAGTAGTTGGAAGAGAATTGCGACAGATACGCAGTATTTT.

This rearrangement joins TRBV2 to TRBJ1-1, with D perhaps matching TRBD1 (6 bases). This CDR3 has 16 amino acids. In germline, CDR1 is SNHLY, CDR2 FYNNEI. V shed 7 bases and J shed 2 bases, with 20 bases lying between them. CDR3 amino acids: CASTGPSGAANTEAFF. Here the CDR3 DNA reads TGTGCCAGCACAGGGCCTTCGGGGGCCGCCAACACTGAAGCTTTCTTT. Full variable domain (missing parts from reference TRBV2 and TRBJ1-1): EPEVTQTPSHQVTQMGQEVILRCVPISNHLYFYWYRQILGQKVEFLVSFYNNEISEKSEIFDDQFSVERPDGSNFTLKIRSTKLEDSAMYFCASTGPSGAANTEAFFGQGTRLTVV.

The rearrangement uses TRBV28 and TRBJ1-4; D call uncertain. This CDR3 has 16 amino acids. Germline CDR1 and CDR2: MDHEN and SYDVKM. The germline V and J ends were trimmed by 3 bases and 4 bases, with 15 bases remaining between them. The CDR3, as DNA: TGTGCCAGCAGTTTTGGGCAGATCACGGGTAATGAAAAACTGTTTTTT. Protein: CASSFGQITGNEKLFF.

The V and J genes are TRBV3-1 (or the pseudogene TRBV3-2) and TRBJ1-1; TRBD1 matches at 7 bases. This CDR3 has 18 residues. Germline assignment: CDR1 LGHDT and CDR2 YNNKEL (reference sequence). The V gene end was trimmed by 0 bases and the J gene end by 0 bases; junction bases not matched to a gene: 10. The CDR3 DNA reads as TGTGCCAGCAGCCAAGAATGGGACCCCGGGACAGTGAACACTGAAGCTTTCTTT. Translation gives CASSQEWDPGTVNTEAFF.

This chain connects TRBV27 to TRBJ1-1; no clear D gene. Germline CDR1 MNHEY, CDR2 SMNVEV (reference sequence). Trimming shortened V by 7 bases and J by 5 bases, and 8 bases separated the two germline ends. The CDR3 extends over 11 amino acids. The CDR3 protein is CASTSRTEAFF. Written as DNA, the CDR3 is TGTGCCAGCACCTCGCGGACTGAAGCTTTCTTT.

The chain joins TRBV19 to TRBJ2-1; D tentatively reads TRBD1 or TRBD2 (5 bases each). V was pared by 3 bases and J by 5 bases, with 14 bases between. The germline CDR1 and CDR2 sequences are LNHDA and SQIVND (reference sequence). The length of the CDR3 is 15 residues. This CDR3 is CASSIYRLGDNEQFF. Here the CDR3 DNA reads TGTGCCAGTAGTATCTACAGGTTGGGAGACAATGAGCAGTTCTTC.

The V gene is TRBV30, the J gene TRBJ1-6; D ambiguous. Trimming cost V 2 bases and J 7 bases, with 12 bases left between them. The CDR3 runs to 14 residues. CDR1 GTSNPN and CDR2 SVGIG come from the germline V gene (reference sequence). The CDR3 coding sequence is TGTGCCTGGAGTTCAAGCGGGAGGAATTCACCCCTCCACTTT. Protein: CAWSSSGRNSPLHF.

The chain combines TRBV19 with TRBJ2-1, with 7 positions matching TRBD2. The germline V gene has CDR1 LNHDA and CDR2 SQIVND (reference sequence). The CDR3 sequence is 15 residues long. Trimming cost V 7 bases and J 10 bases; bases outside gene matches: 16. The CDR3 protein is CASIGGGRSSREQFF. The CDR3 DNA reads as TGTGCCAGTATTGGCGGGGGACGCAGCTCCAGGGAGCAGTTCTTC. The full variable domain, rest sourced from reference TRBV19 and TRBJ2-1, is DGGITQSPKYLFRKEGQNVTLSCEQNLNHDAMYWYRQDPGQGLRLIYYSQIVNDFQKGDIAEGYSVSREKKESFPLTVTSAQKNPTAFYLCASIGGGRSSREQFFGPGTRLTVL.

The chain employs TRBV20-1 and TRBJ2-5; D is unclear. The germline V gene has CDR1 DFQATT and CDR2 SNEGSKA (reference sequence). The CDR3 loop spans 11 amino acids. The ends were cut back, 8 bases at V and 2 bases at J, with 9 bases in the middle. In DNA, the CDR3 is TGCAGTTTGGTGGGTCAAGAGACCCAGTACTTC. Translation gives CSLVGQETQYF.